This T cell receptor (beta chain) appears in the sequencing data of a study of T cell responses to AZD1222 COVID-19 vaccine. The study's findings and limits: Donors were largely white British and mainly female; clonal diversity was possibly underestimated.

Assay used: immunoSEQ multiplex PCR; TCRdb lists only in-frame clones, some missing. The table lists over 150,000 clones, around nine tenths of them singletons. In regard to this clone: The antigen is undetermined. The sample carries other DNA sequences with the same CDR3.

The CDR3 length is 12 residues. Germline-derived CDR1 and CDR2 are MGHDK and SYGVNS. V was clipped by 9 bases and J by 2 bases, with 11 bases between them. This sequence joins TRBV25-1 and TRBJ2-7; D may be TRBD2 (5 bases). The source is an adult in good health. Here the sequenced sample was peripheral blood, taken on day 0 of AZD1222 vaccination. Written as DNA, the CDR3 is TGTGCCAGTAGCCTCGGGGCCTACGAGCAGTACTTC. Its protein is CASSLGAYEQYF.